This passage covers 8 T cell receptor beta chains from one sample sequenced in a study of blood T cell repertoires in COVID-19. This table comes from immunoSEQ multiplex PCR, and its TCRdb copy is limited to in-frame clones, with some not included. The sample shows about 150,000 clones, approximately 90% of them seen only once. Sequenced material: peripheral blood. These receptors were taken from a woman aged 45-59 years with acute or convalescent COVID-19.

The J gene is TRBJ2-1, the V gene TRBV28; 8 positions agree with TRBD1. The CDR3 length is 13 residues. V lost 6 bases, J lost 8 bases, and 6 bases stayed unmatched. Germline CDR1 MDHEN, CDR2 SYDVKM. Here the CDR3 DNA reads TGTGCCAGCAGGGACAGGGCCAGGGATGAGCAGTTCTTC. It encodes CASRDRARDEQFF.

The chain recombines TRBV25-1 with TRBJ1-3; no reliable D call. The V end was cut by 8 bases, the J end by 0 bases, with 11 bases between. The CDR3 has 14 amino acids. Germline-derived CDR1 and CDR2 are MGHDK and SYGVNS. The CDR3 DNA is TGTGCCAGCGCTCAAACGGTCTCTGGAAACACCATATATTTT. Its protein is CASAQTVSGNTIYF.

V is TRBV11-2 and J is TRBJ1-6, with a weak D call TRBD1 (6 bases). Trimming removed 3 bases at V and 9 bases at J, with 21 bases between. This CDR3 region has 17 residues. CDR1 is SGHAT, CDR2 FQNNGV, per germline. The CDR3 region has the DNA TGTGCCAGCAGCTTGGTTCGTAGGGCGGGGGGCGGTTCACCCCTCCACTTT. Translating gives CASSLVRRAGGGSPLHF.

V is TRBV18 and J is TRBJ1-2, with 8 bases fitting TRBD1. Looked up from germline, CDR1 is KGHSH and CDR2 is LQKENI. V lost 6 bases and J lost 0; bases outside the gene matches: 3. The CDR3 extends over 14 amino acids. The CDR3 sequence: CASSLTGANYGYTF. The CDR3 DNA reads as TGTGCCAGCTCCCTGACAGGGGCTAACTATGGCTACACCTTC.

V is TRBV29-1 and J is TRBJ1-1, with D perhaps matching TRBD1 (5 bases). Deletions cut 5 bases from V and 2 bases from J, with 15 bases between. Per germline, CDR1 SQVTM and CDR2 ANQGSEA. The CDR3 extends over 14 amino acids. The CDR3 sequence is CSVLAGSFNTEAFF. CDR3 bases: TGCAGCGTTTTGGCAGGGTCATTCAACACTGAAGCTTTCTTT.

This chain connects TRBV4-1 to TRBJ2-7; tentatively, D is TRBD2 (5 bases). The CDR3 has 15 amino acids. Trimming cost V 2 bases and J 2 bases, with 13 bases left between them. CDR1 is MGHRA, CDR2 YSYEKL, per germline. CDR3 sequence (DNA): TGCGCCAGCAGCCAACCGGGGTTACCCCCCTACGAGCAGTACTTC. It codes for CASSQPGLPPYEQYF.

The CDR3 DNA reads as TGTGCCAGCAGCACCGGGACTCCCGCGGGAAACACCATATATTTT. Translation: CASSTGTPAGNTIYF. The gene calls are TRBV11-3 and TRBJ1-3; a possible D gene is TRBD1 (5 bases). The CDR3 contains 15 residues. The ends were cut back, 5 bases at V and 4 bases at J, with 15 bases in the middle. Germline loops: CDR1 SGHNT, CDR2 YENEEA.

The genes are TRBV18 and TRBJ1-5; TRBD1 agrees at 7 bases. J lost 6 bases, V lost 5 bases, and 10 bases had no gene match. The CDR3 runs 15 residues. Germline assignment: CDR1 KGHSH and CDR2 LQKENI. CDR3 DNA: TGTGCCAGCTCAGGAACACAGGGGTCCGGTCAGCCCCAGCATTTT. Translated: CASSGTQGSGQPQHF.